This T cell receptor beta chain was obtained from a study of T cell clones after liver transplantation. Study as a whole: A pre-transplant mixed lymphocyte reaction with TCRbeta sequencing defined graft-donor-reactive clones followed in post-transplant blood. Standard immunosuppression, with no induction, continued until 12-24 months after transplant.

Study-wide points: Rather than being deleted, graft donor-reactive T cells may have moved into the graft. Post-transplant, graft-donor-reactive CD4 TCRbeta sequences in blood dropped significantly in most of the 8 subjects.

Worth noting for this clone: The target antigen is unknown.

Assay used: immunoSEQ multiplex PCR; TCRdb lists only in-frame clones, some missing. The sample lists over 15,000 clones, 75% to 90% occurring once. The sample was CD8+ T cells from blood, taken approximately 45 months after liver transplant. This TCR was recovered from a human patient who received a liver transplant. The T cells may come from the graft donor.

This CDR3 is CASKHPNTEAFF. CDR3 coding DNA: TGTGCCAGCAAACATCCGAACACTGAAGCTTTCTTT. The chain has TRBV2 and TRBJ1-1; unclear D gene. The CDR3 is made up of 12 amino acids. The germline gives CDR1 SNHLY, CDR2 FYNNEI. V lost 7 bases and J 1 base, leaving 7 bases between the germline ends. Complete variable domain (other parts from reference TRBV2 and TRBJ1-1): EPEVTQTPSHQVTQMGQEVILRCVPISNHLYFYWYRQILGQKVEFLVSFYNNEISEKSEIFDDQFSVERPDGSNFTLKIRSTKLEDSAMYFCASKHPNTEAFFGQGTRLTVV.